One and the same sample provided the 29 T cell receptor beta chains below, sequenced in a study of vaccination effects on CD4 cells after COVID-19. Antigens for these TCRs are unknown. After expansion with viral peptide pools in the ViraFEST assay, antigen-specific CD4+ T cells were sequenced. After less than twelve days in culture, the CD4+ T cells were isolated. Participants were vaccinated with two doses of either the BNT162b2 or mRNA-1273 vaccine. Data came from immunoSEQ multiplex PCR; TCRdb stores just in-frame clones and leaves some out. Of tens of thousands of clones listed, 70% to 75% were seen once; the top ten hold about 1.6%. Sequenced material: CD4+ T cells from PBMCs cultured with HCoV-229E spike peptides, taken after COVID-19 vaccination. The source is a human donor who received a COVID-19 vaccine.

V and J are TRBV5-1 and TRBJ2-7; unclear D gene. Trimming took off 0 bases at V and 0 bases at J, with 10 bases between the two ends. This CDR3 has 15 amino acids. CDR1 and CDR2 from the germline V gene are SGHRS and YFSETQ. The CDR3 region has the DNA TGCGCCAGCAGCTTGGGGCCGACCGTCTCCTACGAGCAGTACGTC. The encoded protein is CASSLGPTVSYEQYV.

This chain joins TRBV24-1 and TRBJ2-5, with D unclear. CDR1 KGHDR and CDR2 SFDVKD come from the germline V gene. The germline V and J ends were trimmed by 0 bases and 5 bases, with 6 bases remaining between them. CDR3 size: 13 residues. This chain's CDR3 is CATSDLHGETQYF. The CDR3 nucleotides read TGTGCCACCAGTGATTTGCACGGGGAGACCCAGTACTTC.

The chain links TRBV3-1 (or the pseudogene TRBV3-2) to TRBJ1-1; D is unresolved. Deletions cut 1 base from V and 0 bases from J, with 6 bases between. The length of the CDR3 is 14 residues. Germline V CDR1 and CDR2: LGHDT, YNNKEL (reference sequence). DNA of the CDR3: TGTGCCAGCAGCCAAGGGCCGCTGAACACTGAAGCTTTCTTT. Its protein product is CASSQGPLNTEAFF.

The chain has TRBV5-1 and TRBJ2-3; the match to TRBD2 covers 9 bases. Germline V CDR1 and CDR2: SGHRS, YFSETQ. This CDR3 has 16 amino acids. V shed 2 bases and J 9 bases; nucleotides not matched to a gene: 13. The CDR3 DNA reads TGCGCCAGCAGCTTTCTGGCGGGGGGGCCAAGTCAAACGCAGTATTTT. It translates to CASSFLAGGPSQTQYF.

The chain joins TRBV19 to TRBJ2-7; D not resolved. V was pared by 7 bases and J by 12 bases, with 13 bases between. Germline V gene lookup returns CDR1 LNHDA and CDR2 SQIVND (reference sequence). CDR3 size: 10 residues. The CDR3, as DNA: TGTGCCAGTAAGCGATCTGGCAGGTACGTC. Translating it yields CASKRSGRYV.

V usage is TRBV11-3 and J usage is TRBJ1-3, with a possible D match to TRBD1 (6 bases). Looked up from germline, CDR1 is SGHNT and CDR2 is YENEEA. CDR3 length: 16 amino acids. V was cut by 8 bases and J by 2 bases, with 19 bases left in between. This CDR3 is CASSFLWGPTGNTIYF. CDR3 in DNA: TGTGCCAGCTCTTTCTTGTGGGGGCCCACTGGAAACACCATATATTTT.

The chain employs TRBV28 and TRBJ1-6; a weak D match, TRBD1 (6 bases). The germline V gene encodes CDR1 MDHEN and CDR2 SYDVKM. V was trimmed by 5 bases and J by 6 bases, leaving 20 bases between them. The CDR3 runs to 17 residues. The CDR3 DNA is TGTGCCAGCAGTCCTCCGGGGGCTGGGGGTGGTAATTCACCCCTCCACTTT. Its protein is CASSPPGAGGGNSPLHF.

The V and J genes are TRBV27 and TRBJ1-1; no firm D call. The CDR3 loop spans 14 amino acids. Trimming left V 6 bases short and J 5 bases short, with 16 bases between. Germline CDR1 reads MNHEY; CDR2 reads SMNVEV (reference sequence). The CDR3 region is CASRTGGKWTEAFF. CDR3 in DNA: TGTGCCAGCAGGACGGGTGGGAAATGGACTGAAGCTTTCTTT.

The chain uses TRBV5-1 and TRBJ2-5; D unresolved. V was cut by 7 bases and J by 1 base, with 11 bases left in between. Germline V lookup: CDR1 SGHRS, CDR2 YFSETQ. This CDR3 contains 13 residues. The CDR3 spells CASSRTSQETQYF. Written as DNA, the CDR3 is TGCGCCAGCTCTAGAACCTCCCAAGAGACCCAGTACTTC.

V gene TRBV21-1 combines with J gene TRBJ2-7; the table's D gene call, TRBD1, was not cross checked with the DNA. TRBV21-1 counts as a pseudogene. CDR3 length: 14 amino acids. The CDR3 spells CASSPPYRHYEQYV. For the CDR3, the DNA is TGTGCCAGCAGCCCCCCGTACAGGCATTACGAGCAGTACGTC.

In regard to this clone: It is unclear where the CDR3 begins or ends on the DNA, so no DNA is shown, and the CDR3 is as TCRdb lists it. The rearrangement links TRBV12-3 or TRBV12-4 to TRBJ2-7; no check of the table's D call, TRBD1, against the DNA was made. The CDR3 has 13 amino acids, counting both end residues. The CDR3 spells CASSFGPGSWQYV.

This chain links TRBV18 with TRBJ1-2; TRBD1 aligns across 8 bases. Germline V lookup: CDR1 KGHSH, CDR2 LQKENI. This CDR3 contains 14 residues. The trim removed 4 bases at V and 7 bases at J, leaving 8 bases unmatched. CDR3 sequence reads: CASSRGTGEAGYTF. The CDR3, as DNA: TGTGCCAGCTCACGGGGGACAGGAGAGGCTGGCTACACCTTC.

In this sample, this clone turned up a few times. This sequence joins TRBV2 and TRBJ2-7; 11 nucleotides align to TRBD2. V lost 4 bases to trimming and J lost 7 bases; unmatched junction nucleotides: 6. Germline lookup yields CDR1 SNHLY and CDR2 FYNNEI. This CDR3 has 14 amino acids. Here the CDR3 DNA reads TGTGCCAGCAGTGTAGCGGGGGGGCCGGGTGAGCAGTACGTC. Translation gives CASSVAGGPGEQYV.

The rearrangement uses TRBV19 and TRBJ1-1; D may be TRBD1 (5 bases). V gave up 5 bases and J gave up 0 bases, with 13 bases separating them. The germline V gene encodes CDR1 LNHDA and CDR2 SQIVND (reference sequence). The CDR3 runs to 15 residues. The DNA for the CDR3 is TGTGCCAGTAGTGGACCGGGACTCCTGAACACTGAAGCTTTCTTT. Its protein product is CASSGPGLLNTEAFF. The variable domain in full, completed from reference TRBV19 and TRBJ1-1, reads DGGITQSPKYLFRKEGQNVTLSCEQNLNHDAMYWYRQDPGQGLRLIYYSQIVNDFQKGDIAEGYSVSREKKESFPLTVTSAQKNPTAFYLCASSGPGLLNTEAFFGQGTRLTVV.

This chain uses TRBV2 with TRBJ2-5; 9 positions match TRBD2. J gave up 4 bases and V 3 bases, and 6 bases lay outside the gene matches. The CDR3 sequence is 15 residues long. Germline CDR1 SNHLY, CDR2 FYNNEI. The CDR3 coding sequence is TGTGCCAGCAGTGATGAGCGGGGGGCCTTAGAGACCCAGTACTTC. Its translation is CASSDERGALETQYF. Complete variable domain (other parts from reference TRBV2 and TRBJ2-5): EPEVTQTPSHQVTQMGQEVILRCVPISNHLYFYWYRQILGQKVEFLVSFYNNEISEKSEIFDDQFSVERPDGSNFTLKIRSTKLEDSAMYFCASSDERGALETQYFGPGTRLLVL.

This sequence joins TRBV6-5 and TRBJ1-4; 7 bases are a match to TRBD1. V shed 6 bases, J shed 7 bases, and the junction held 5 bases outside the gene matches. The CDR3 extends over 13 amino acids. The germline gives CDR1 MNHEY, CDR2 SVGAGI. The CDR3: CASSRDRREKLFF. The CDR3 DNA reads TGTGCCAGCAGCAGGGACAGACGTGAAAAACTGTTTTTT.

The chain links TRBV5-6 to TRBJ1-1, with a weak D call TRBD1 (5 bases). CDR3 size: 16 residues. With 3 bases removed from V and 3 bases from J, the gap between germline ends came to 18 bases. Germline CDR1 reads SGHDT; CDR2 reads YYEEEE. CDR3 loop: CASSSRFWGSDTEAFF. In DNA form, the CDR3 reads TGTGCCAGCAGCTCCCGATTTTGGGGGAGTGACACTGAAGCTTTCTTT.

CDR3 DNA: TGCGCCAGCAGCCAAGGGGGTACTGGGGCCAACGTCCTGACTTTC. Amino acid sequence: CASSQGGTGANVLTF. The chain couples TRBV5-1 to TRBJ2-6; a possible D gene is TRBD1 (6 bases). Germline assignment: CDR1 SGHRS and CDR2 YFSETQ. The CDR3 has 15 residues. V was shortened by 4 bases and J by 2 bases, with 10 bases between the two germline ends.

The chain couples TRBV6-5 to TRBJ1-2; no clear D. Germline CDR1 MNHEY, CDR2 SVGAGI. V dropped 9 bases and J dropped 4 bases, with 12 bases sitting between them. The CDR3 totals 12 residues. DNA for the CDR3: TGTGCCAGTTTCCGGAATAGCTATGGCTACACCTTC. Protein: CASFRNSYGYTF.

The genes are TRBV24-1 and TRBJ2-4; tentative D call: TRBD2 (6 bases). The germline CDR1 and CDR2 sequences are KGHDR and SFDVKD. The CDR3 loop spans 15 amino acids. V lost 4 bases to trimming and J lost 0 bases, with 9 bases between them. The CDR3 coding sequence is TGTGCCACCAGTGACCCGCGGGGAGCCAAAAACATTCAGTACTTC. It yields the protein CATSDPRGAKNIQYF.

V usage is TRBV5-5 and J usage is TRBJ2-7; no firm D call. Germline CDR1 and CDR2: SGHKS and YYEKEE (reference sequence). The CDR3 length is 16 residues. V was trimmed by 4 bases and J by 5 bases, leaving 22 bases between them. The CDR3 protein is CASSPRTESVPHEQYV. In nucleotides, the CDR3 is TGTGCCAGCAGCCCACGGACGGAGTCGGTTCCCCACGAGCAGTACGTC.

CDR3 sequence (DNA): TGTGCCAGCAGGAGGGGAGTCTACAATGAGCAGTTCTTC. This encodes CASRRGVYNEQFF. V usage is TRBV6-1 and J usage is TRBJ2-1; D is tentatively TRBD1 or TRBD2 (5 bases each). In germline, CDR1 is MNHNS, CDR2 SASEGT. This CDR3 spans 13 amino acids. The germline V and J ends were trimmed by 6 bases and 3 bases, with 9 bases remaining between them.

CDR3 in DNA: TGTGCCAGCAGCGTAGCTACGAACGGGGGCACAGATACGCAGTATTTT. Translated, it gives CASSVATNGGTDTQYF. V and J are TRBV9 and TRBJ2-3; possibly TRBD2 for D (5 bases). The V and J ends lost 0 bases and 1 base respectively, with 12 bases between them. This CDR3 is 16 amino acids long. In germline, CDR1 is SGDLS, CDR2 YYNGEE.

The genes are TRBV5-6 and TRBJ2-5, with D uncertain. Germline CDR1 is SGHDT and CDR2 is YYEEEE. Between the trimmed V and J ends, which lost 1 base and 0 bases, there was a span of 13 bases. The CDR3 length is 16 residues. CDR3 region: CASSLSPRTDQETQYF. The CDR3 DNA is TGTGCCAGCAGCTTGTCCCCTCGGACGGACCAAGAGACCCAGTACTTC. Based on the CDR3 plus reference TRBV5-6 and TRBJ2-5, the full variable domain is DAGVTQSPTHLIKTRGQQVTLRCSPKSGHDTVSWYQQALGQGPQFIFQYYEEEERQRGNFPDRFSGHQFPNYSSELNVNALLLGDSALYLCASSLSPRTDQETQYFGPGTRLLVL.

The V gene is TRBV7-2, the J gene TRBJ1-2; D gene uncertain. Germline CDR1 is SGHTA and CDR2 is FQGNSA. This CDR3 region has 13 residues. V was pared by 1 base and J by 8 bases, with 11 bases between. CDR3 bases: TGTGCCAGCAGCTTAGACCCGAACAGCGGCTACACCTTC. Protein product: CASSLDPNSGYTF.

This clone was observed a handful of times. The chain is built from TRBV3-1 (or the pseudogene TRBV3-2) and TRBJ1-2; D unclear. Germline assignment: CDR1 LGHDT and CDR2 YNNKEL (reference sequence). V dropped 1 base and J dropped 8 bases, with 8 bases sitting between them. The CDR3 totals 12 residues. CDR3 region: CASSQGERGYTF. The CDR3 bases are TGTGCCAGCAGCCAAGGGGAGCGGGGCTACACCTTC.

As DNA, the CDR3 is TGCAGCGTTCCTGGGCCAGGGTGGAATGAGCAGTTCTTC. This codes for CSVPGPGWNEQFF. The genes are TRBV29-1 and TRBJ2-1, with TRBD1 as a possible D gene (5 bases). Trimming left V 5 bases short and J 7 bases short, with 15 bases between. CDR1 SQVTM and CDR2 ANQGSEA come from the germline V gene. The CDR3 totals 13 residues.

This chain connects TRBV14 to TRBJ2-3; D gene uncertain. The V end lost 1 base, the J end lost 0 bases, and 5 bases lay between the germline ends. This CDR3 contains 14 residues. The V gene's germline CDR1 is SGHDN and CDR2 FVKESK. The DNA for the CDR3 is TGTGCCAGCAGCCAAGGACTGAGCACAGATACGCAGTATTTT. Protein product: CASSQGLSTDTQYF.

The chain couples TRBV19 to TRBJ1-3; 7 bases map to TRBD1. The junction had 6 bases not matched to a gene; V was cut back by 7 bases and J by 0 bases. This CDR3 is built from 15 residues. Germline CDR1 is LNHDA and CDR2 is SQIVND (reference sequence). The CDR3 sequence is CASTTGASSGNTIYF. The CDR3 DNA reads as TGTGCCAGTACCACAGGGGCCTCCTCTGGAAACACCATATATTTT.